The TCR beta chain described here comes from a study of T-cell memory formation after mild COVID-19. For the study at large: Each donor largely had its own TCR clusters. Study-level points and caveats: Second-wave clones peaking on day 37 lacked confirmed SARS-CoV-2 specificity. A subset of responding clones appeared in pre-infection memory, suggesting cross-reactive memory joined. Chiefly within CM and EM were the contracting CD4+ clones; CD8+ ones were within EMRA.

The junction had 9 bases not matched to a gene; V was cut back by 3 bases and J by 5 bases. From germline, CDR1 is MGHDK and CDR2 SYGVNS. The CDR3 is 15 amino acids. This clonotype was counted ten times or more. Its antigen is undetermined. Each CDR3 protein is one row after TCRdb ran MiXCR on the 5' RACE reads. The sample holds 180,000 or so distinct CDR3 sequences, approximately 16% seen once. The sequence came from an adult woman who had mild COVID-19 (a few samples of this study predate the infection). Cell type and time point are not known. This sequence joins TRBV25-1 and TRBJ2-5; TRBD2 matches 7 bases. Sequenced: PBMCs or a T cell subset sorted from them (not recorded which). The CDR3 sequence: CASSDTNPGGETQYF. The CDR3 coding sequence is TGTGCCAGCAGTGACACAAACCCCGGGGGGGAGACCCAGTACTTC. Combining the CDR3 with reference TRBV25-1 and TRBJ2-5 gives the whole variable domain EADIYQTPRYLVIGTGKKITLECSQTMGHDKMYWYQQDPGMELHLIHYSYGVNSTEKGDLSSESTVSRIRTEHFPLTLESARPSHTSQYLCASSDTNPGGETQYFGPGTRLLVL.